These 8 T cell receptor beta chains were all obtained from the same sample, sequenced in a study of blood T cell repertoires in COVID-19. Profiling relied on immunoSEQ multiplex PCR, and the TCRdb table lists in-frame clones only, not all of them. The sample includes some 100,000 clones, roughly 80% of them seen just once. Sample: peripheral blood. These receptors were obtained from a man older than 75 with active or convalescent COVID-19.

The chain employs TRBV5-1 and TRBJ1-2, with 9 bases lining up with TRBD1. Trimming removed 1 base from V and 3 bases from J; junction bases left unmatched: 1. This CDR3 has 14 residues. From germline, CDR1 is SGHRS and CDR2 YFSETQ. The CDR3 DNA is TGCGCCAGCAGCTTGCGGACAGGGGACTATGGCTACACCTTC. This translates into CASSLRTGDYGYTF. Full variable domain (rest looked up from reference TRBV5-1 and TRBJ1-2): KAGVTQTPRYLIKTRGQQVTLSCSPISGHRSVSWYQQTPGQGLQFLFEYFSETQRNKGNFPGRFSGRQFSNSRSEMNVSTLELGDSALYLCASSLRTGDYGYTFGSGTRLTVV.

The J gene is TRBJ1-3, the V gene TRBV6-5; 7 nucleotides align to TRBD1. This CDR3 has 15 residues. With V trimmed by 5 bases and J by 0 bases, 4 bases remained unmatched. CDR1 MNHEY and CDR2 SVGAGI come from the germline V gene. This chain's CDR3 is CASSHRGGSGNTIYF. The CDR3 DNA sequence: TGTGCCAGCAGTCACAGGGGTGGCTCTGGAAACACCATATATTTT.

This chain uses TRBV4-3 with TRBJ2-2, with TRBD2 matching 11 bases. Germline trimming cut 5 bases from V and 0 bases from J; bases unmatched to any gene: 8. CDR3 length equals 18 residues. Germline V CDR1 and CDR2: LGHNA, YSLEER. CDR3 nucleotide sequence: TGCGCCAGCAGCTCCGGGGTTAGCGGGGGGGCGAACACCGGGGAGCTGTTTTTT. It specifies CASSSGVSGGANTGELFF.

The V gene is TRBV6-5, the J gene TRBJ1-3; D gene unclear. With 1 base removed from V and 4 bases from J, the gap between germline ends came to 5 bases. Germline V CDR1 and CDR2: MNHEY, SVGAGI. This CDR3 is built from 13 residues. This CDR3 reads CASSYFRGNTIYF. CDR3 DNA sequence: TGTGCCAGCAGTTACTTCAGGGGAAACACCATATATTTT.

The chain is built from TRBV27 and TRBJ1-2; D is uncertain. From germline, CDR1 is MNHEY and CDR2 SMNVEV (reference sequence). V lost 5 bases, J lost 3 bases, and 13 bases lay in between. The CDR3 runs to 14 residues. The CDR3 here is CASSTGKTHYGYTF. CDR3 bases: TGTGCCAGCAGTACCGGGAAAACCCACTATGGCTACACCTTC.

The J gene is TRBJ1-4, the V gene TRBV6-6; tentatively, D is TRBD1 (5 bases). V lost 2 bases and J lost 7, with 11 bases in between. This CDR3 comprises 14 residues. Looked up from germline, CDR1 is MNHNY and CDR2 is SVGAGI (reference sequence). The CDR3 protein is CASSYGQGGEKLFF. CDR3 DNA sequence: TGTGCCAGCAGTTACGGGCAGGGAGGTGAAAAACTGTTTTTT.

The rearrangement joins TRBV11-2 to TRBJ2-6; a possible D gene is TRBD2 (5 bases). Trimming removed 5 bases from V and 3 bases from J, with 11 bases in between. Germline CDR1 is SGHAT and CDR2 is FQNNGV. This CDR3 contains 15 residues. This CDR3 is CASSKRTGGANVLTF. As DNA, the CDR3 is TGTGCCAGCAGCAAGCGGACGGGTGGGGCCAACGTCCTGACTTTC.

This sequence joins TRBV6-2 or TRBV6-3 and TRBJ1-6, with 8 bases lining up with TRBD1. Germline V CDR1 and CDR2: MNHEY, SVGEGT. The length of the CDR3 is 14 residues. J lost 8 bases, V lost 4 bases, and 4 bases had no gene match. CDR3 amino acids: CASSLNRGDSPLHF. The CDR3 DNA reads as TGTGCCAGCAGTTTGAACAGGGGGGATTCACCCCTCCACTTT.